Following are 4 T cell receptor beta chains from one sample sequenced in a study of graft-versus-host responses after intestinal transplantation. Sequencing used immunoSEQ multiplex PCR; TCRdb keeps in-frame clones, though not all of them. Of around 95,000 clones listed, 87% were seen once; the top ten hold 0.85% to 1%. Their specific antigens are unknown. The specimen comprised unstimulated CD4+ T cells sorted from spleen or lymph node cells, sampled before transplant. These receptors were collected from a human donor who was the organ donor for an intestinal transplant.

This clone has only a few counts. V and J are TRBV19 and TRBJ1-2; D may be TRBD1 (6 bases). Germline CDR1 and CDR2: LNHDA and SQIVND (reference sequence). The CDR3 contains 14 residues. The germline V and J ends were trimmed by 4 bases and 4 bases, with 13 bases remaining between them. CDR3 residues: CASSTDSSIYGYTF. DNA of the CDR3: TGTGCCAGTAGTACGGACAGCAGTATCTATGGCTACACCTTC.

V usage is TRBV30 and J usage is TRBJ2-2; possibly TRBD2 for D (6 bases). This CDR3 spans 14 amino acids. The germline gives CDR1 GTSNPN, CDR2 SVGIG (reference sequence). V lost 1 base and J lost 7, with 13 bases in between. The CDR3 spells CAWSARWEVGELFF. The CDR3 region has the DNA TGTGCCTGGAGTGCCCGTTGGGAGGTCGGGGAGCTGTTTTTT.

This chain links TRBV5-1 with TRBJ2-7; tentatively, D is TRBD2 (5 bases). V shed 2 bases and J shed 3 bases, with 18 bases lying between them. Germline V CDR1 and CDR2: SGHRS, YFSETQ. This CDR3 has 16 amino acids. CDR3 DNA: TGCGCCAGCAGCTTATATGTAAGCGCGGACTTCTACGAGCAGTACTTC. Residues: CASSLYVSADFYEQYF. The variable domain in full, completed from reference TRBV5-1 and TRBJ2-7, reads KAGVTQTPRYLIKTRGQQVTLSCSPISGHRSVSWYQQTPGQGLQFLFEYFSETQRNKGNFPGRFSGRQFSNSRSEMNVSTLELGDSALYLCASSLYVSADFYEQYFGPGTRLTVT.

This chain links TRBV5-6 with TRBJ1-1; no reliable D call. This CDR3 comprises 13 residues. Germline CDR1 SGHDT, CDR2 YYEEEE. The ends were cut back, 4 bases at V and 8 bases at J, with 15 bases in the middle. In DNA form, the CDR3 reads TGTGCCAGCAGCAATGGGATAGGGAGGGAAGCTTTCTTT. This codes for CASSNGIGREAFF.